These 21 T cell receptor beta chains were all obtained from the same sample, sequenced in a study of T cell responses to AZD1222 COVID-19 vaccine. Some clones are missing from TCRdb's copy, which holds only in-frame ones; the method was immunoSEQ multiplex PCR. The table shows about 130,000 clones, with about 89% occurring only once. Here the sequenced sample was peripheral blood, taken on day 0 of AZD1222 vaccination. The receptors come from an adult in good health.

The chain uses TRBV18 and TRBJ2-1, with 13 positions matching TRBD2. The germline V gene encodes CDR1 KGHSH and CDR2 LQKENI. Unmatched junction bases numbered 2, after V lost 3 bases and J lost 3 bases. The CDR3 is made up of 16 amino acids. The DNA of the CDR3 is TGTGCCAGCTCACCTTGGACTAGCGGGGGCTACAATGAGCAGTTCTTC. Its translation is CASSPWTSGGYNEQFF. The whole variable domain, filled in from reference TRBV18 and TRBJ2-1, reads NAGVMQNPRHLVRRRGQEARLRCSPMKGHSHVYWYRQLPEEGLKFMVYLQKENIIDESGMPKERFSAEFPKEGPSILRIQQVVRGDSAAYFCASSPWTSGGYNEQFFGPGTRLTVL.

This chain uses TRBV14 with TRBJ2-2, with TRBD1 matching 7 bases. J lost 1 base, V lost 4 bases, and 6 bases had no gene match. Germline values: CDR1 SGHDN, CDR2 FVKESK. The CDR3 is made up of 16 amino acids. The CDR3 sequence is CASSRMGTENTGELFF. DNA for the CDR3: TGTGCCAGCAGCCGTATGGGGACAGAGAACACCGGGGAGCTGTTTTTT.

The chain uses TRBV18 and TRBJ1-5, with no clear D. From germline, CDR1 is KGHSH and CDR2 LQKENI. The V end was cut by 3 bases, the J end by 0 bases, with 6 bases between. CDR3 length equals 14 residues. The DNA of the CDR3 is TGTGCCAGCTCACCGTCGGATAGCAATCAGCCCCAGCATTTT. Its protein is CASSPSDSNQPQHF.

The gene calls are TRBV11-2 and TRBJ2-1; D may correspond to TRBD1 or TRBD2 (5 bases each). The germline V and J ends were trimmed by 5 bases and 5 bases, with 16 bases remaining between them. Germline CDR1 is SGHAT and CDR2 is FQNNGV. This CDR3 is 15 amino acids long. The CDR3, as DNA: TGTGCCAGCAGCCACCCCCGGGACGGTAACAATGAGCAGTTCTTC. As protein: CASSHPRDGNNEQFF.

In nucleotides, the CDR3 is TGTGCCATCAGCTCGACCCGCGACCCTGGTCGGGATACGCAGTATTTT. Translating gives CAISSTRDPGRDTQYF. This rearrangement joins TRBV10-3 to TRBJ2-3; D remains ambiguous. Germline V gene sequence: CDR1 ENHRY, CDR2 SYGVKD. Trimming cost V 6 bases and J 6 bases, with 22 bases left between them. The CDR3 consists of 16 residues.

In DNA form, the CDR3 reads TGCAGCGTTGAAGTGCAGTACAACGAGCAGTACTTC. It codes for CSVEVQYNEQYF. This rearrangement joins TRBV29-1 to TRBJ2-7; D ambiguous. CDR3 length: 12 amino acids. Germline V CDR1 and CDR2: SQVTM, ANQGSEA. V was trimmed by 1 base and J by 5 bases, leaving 9 bases between them.

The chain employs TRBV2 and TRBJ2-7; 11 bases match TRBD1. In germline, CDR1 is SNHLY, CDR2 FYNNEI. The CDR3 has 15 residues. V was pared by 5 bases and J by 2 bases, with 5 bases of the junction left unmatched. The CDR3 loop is CASSPGTGGAYEQYF. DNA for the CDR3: TGTGCCAGCAGTCCCGGGACAGGGGGGGCCTACGAGCAGTACTTC.

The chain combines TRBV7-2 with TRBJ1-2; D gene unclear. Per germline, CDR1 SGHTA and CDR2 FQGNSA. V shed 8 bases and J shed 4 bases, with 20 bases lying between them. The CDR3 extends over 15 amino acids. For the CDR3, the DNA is TGTGCCAGCCACCAGGTGGGGATGGAGGGCTATGGCTACACCTTC. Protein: CASHQVGMEGYGYTF.

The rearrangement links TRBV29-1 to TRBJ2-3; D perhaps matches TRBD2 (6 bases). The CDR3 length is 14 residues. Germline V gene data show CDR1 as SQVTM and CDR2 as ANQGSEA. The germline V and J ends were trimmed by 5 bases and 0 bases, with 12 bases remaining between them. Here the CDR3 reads CSVRSGTSTDTQYF. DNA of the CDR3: TGCAGCGTTCGATCAGGGACTAGCACAGATACGCAGTATTTT.

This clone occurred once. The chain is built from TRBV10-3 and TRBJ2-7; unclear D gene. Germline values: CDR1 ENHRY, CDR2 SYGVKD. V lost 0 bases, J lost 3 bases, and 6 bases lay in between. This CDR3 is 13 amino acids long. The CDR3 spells CAISESTYYEQYF. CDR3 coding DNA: TGTGCCATCAGTGAGTCGACCTACTACGAGCAGTACTTC.

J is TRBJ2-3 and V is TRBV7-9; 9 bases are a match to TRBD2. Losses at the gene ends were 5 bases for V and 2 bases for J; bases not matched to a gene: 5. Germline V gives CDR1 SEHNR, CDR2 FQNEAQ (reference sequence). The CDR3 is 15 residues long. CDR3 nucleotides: TGTGCCAGCAGCCGGAGCGGGAGGCACACAGATACGCAGTATTTT. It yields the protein CASSRSGRHTDTQYF.

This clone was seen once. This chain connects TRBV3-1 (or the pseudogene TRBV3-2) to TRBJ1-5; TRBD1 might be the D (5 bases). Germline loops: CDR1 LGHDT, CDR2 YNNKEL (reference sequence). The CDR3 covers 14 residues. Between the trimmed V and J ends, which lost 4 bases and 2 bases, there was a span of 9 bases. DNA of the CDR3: TGTGCCAGCAGCCCTTTAGGGGGCAATCAGCCCCAGCATTTT. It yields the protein CASSPLGGNQPQHF.

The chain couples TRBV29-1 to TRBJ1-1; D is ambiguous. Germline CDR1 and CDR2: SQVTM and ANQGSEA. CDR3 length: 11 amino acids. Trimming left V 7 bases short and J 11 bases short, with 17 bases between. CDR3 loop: CSAWQEVSAFF. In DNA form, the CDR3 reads TGCAGCGCCTGGCAAGAGGTATCTGCTTTCTTT.

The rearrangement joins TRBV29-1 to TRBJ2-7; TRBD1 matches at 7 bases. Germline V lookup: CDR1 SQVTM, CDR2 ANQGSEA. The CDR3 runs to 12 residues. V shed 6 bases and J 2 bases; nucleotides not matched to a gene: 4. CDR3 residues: CSVRDSPYEQYF. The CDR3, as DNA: TGCAGCGTCCGGGACAGTCCCTACGAGCAGTACTTC.

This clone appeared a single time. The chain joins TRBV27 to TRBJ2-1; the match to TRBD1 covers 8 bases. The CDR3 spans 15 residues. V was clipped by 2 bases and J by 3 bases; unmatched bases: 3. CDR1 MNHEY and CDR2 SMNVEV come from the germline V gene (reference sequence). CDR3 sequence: CASSLSGQGYNEQFF. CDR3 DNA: TGTGCCAGCAGTTTAAGCGGACAGGGCTACAATGAGCAGTTCTTC.

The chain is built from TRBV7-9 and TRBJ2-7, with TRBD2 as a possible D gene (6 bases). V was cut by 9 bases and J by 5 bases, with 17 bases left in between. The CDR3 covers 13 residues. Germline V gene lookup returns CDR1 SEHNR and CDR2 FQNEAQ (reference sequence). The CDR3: CASQRAGIDEQYF. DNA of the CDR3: TGTGCCAGTCAGCGGGCCGGGATCGACGAGCAGTACTTC.

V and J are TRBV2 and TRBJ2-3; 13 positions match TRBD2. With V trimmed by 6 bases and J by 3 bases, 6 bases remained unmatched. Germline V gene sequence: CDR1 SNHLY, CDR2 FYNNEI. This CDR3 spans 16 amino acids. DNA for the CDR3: TGTGCCAGCAGACCGGGACTAGCGGGACTGACAGATACGCAGTATTTT. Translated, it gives CASRPGLAGLTDTQYF.

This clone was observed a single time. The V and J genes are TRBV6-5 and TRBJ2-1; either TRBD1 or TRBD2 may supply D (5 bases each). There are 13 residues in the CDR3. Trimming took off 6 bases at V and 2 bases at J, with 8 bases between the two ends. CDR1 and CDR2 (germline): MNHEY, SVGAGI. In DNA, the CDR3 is TGTGCCAGCAGCCTGGGGGCCTACAATGAGCAGTTCTTC. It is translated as CASSLGAYNEQFF.

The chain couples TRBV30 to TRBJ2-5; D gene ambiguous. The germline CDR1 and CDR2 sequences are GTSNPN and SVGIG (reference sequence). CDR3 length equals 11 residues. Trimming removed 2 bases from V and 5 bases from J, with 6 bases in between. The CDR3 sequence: CAWSPKETQYF. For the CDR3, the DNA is TGTGCCTGGAGTCCCAAGGAGACCCAGTACTTC.

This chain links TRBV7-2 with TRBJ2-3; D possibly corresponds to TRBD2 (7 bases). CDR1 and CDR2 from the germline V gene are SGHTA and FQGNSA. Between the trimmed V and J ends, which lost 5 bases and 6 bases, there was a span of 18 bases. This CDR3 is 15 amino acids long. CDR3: CASSLGGGGPDTQYF. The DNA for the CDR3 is TGTGCCAGCAGCCTAGGGGGAGGGGGGCCCGATACGCAGTATTTT.

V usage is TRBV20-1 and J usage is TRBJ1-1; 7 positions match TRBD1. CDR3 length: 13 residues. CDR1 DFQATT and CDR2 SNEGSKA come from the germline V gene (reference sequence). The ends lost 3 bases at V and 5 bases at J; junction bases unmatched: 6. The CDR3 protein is CSASAGGRTEAFF. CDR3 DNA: TGCAGTGCTAGTGCAGGGGGGAGGACTGAAGCTTTCTTT.